The 30 T cell receptor beta chains in this list originate from one sample, sequenced in a study of identical twins. TCRdb reprocessed the 5' RACE reads with MiXCR, giving one entry per CDR3 protein. This table holds 700,000 to 950,000 distinct CDR3 sequences, around an eighth found once. These sequences were also reported in another study, on yellow fever vaccine responses in identical twins.

Sample: PBMCs. The receptors were sampled from a woman in her late teens or twenties in good health.

This clonotype has only a few counts. The chain couples TRBV20-1 to TRBJ2-1, with 12 nucleotides matching TRBD2. Germline trimming cut 0 bases from V and 8 bases from J; bases unmatched to any gene: 5. CDR1 is DFQATT, CDR2 SNEGSKA, per germline (reference sequence). This CDR3 contains 15 residues. The CDR3: CSARDPSGGAHEQFF. As DNA, the CDR3 is TGCAGTGCTAGAGATCCTAGCGGGGGGGCACATGAGCAGTTCTTC.

The chain carries TRBV5-6 and TRBJ2-7; no clear D gene. The CDR3 is 15 residues long. CDR1 and CDR2 (germline): SGHDT, YYEEEE. The V end was cut by 2 bases, the J end by 6 bases, with 18 bases between. CDR3: CASSFKVTNPGEQYF. The CDR3, as DNA: TGTGCCAGCAGCTTCAAGGTCACAAACCCCGGCGAGCAGTACTTC.

The V call is TRBV6-4, the J call TRBJ1-2; D remains ambiguous. Trimming took 0 bases from V and 8 from J, leaving 22 bases between them. The CDR3 covers 17 residues. Germline CDR1 reads MRHNA; CDR2 reads SNTAGT. CDR3 amino acids: CASSDSIGGFSTIGYTF. The CDR3 coding sequence is TGTGCCAGCAGTGACTCGATCGGTGGGTTCTCTACTATCGGCTACACCTTC.

This clonotype was observed at least ten times. This chain joins TRBV12-3 or TRBV12-4 and TRBJ2-3, with no clear D. V was cut by 6 bases and J by 6 bases, with 10 bases left in between. The CDR3 covers 12 residues. The CDR3 here is CASSPHGDTQYF. The CDR3 region has the DNA TGTGCCAGCAGCCCCCACGGTGATACGCAGTATTTT.

In this sample, this clonotype turned up a few times. The chain recombines TRBV5-1 with TRBJ2-7; 10 bases are a match to TRBD1. The CDR3 sequence is 15 residues long. The trim removed 3 bases at V and 5 bases at J, leaving 8 bases unmatched. CDR1 and CDR2 (germline): SGHRS, YFSETQ. CDR3 sequence reads: CASSSAGQGRDEQYF. In DNA, the CDR3 is TGCGCCAGCAGCTCCGCGGGACAGGGGAGAGACGAGCAGTACTTC.

This chain connects TRBV7-9 to TRBJ2-1, with D possibly TRBD1 on 6 matching bases. The V end was cut by 5 bases, the J end by 9 bases, with 11 bases between. The CDR3 sequence is 12 residues long. CDR1 and CDR2 (germline): SEHNR, FQNEAQ (reference sequence). CDR3 amino acids: CASSPRQVEQFF. CDR3 DNA: TGTGCCAGCAGCCCACGACAGGTTGAGCAGTTCTTC.

This clonotype was detected a few times. The gene calls are TRBV5-1 and TRBJ2-1; D possibly corresponds to TRBD1 (7 bases). CDR1 and CDR2 from the germline V gene are SGHRS and YFSETQ. The CDR3 spans 14 residues. Trimming removed 6 bases at V and 1 base at J, with 11 bases between. The CDR3 region has the DNA TGCGCCAGCACCCAGGGGGGATCCTACAATGAGCAGTTCTTC. Its protein product is CASTQGGSYNEQFF.

The V gene is TRBV7-8, the J gene TRBJ1-4; the match to TRBD1 covers 7 bases. The length of the CDR3 is 15 residues. Germline CDR1 reads SGHVS; CDR2 reads FQNEAQ. V dropped 3 bases and J dropped 4; count of bases not matched to a gene: 5. In DNA, the CDR3 is TGTGCCAGCAGCTTGCTAGGGGGCGGTAATGAAAAACTGTTTTTT. It is translated as CASSLLGGGNEKLFF. Drawing the rest from reference TRBV7-8 and TRBJ1-4, the complete variable domain is GAGVSQSPRYKVAKRGQDVALRCDPISGHVSLFWYQQALGQGPEFLTYFQNEAQLDKSGLPSDRFFAERPEGSVSTLKIQRTQQEDSAVYLCASSLLGGGNEKLFFGSGTQLSVL.

The V and J genes are TRBV20-1 and TRBJ2-1; 9 nucleotides match TRBD1. Per germline, CDR1 DFQATT and CDR2 SNEGSKA (reference sequence). The CDR3 totals 18 residues. With V trimmed by 0 bases and J by 1 base, 10 bases remained unmatched. Written as DNA, the CDR3 is TGCAGTGCTAGAGATCTTGGAGGAGGGACAGGGTCCTACAATGAGCAGTTCTTC. Translation gives CSARDLGGGTGSYNEQFF.

The chain is built from TRBV7-8 and TRBJ2-3; TRBD2 matches 8 bases. Germline V gene data show CDR1 as SGHVS and CDR2 as FQNEAQ. Unmatched junction bases numbered 7, after V lost 5 bases and J lost 3 bases. The CDR3 is 15 residues long. This CDR3 is CASSITSGVTDTQYF. The CDR3 DNA sequence: TGTGCCAGCAGCATCACTAGCGGAGTAACAGATACGCAGTATTTT.

This clonotype showed up just a few times. The chain joins TRBV12-3 or TRBV12-4 to TRBJ2-5; a weak D match, TRBD2 (6 bases). V lost 6 bases, J lost 2 bases, and 16 bases lay in between. The CDR3 has 15 amino acids. The CDR3 here is CASSSGRMGQETQYF. The CDR3, as DNA: TGTGCCAGCAGCTCAGGGAGGATGGGGCAAGAGACCCAGTACTTC.

This rearrangement joins TRBV12-3 or TRBV12-4 to TRBJ2-2; D uncertain. Trimming stripped 8 bases from V and 1 base from J, with 11 bases between. CDR3 size: 14 residues. CDR3 in amino acids: CASRLWGNTGELFF. The CDR3 region has the DNA TGTGCCAGCCGGTTGTGGGGGAACACCGGGGAGCTGTTTTTT.

The rearrangement joins TRBV24-1 to TRBJ2-3; 9 bases are shared with TRBD2. The CDR3 contains 16 residues. Germline CDR1 is KGHDR and CDR2 is SFDVKD. Losses at the gene ends were 7 bases for V and 2 bases for J; bases not matched to a gene: 9. The CDR3, as DNA: TGTGCCACCAGCCATCGACTAGCGGATTACACAGATACGCAGTATTTT. Protein: CATSHRLADYTDTQYF.

This clonotype was detected a few times. The V call is TRBV7-2, the J call TRBJ2-1, with D possibly matching TRBD2 (6 bases). V dropped 0 bases and J dropped 7 bases, with 13 bases sitting between them. The CDR3 runs 15 residues. CDR1 and CDR2 from the germline V gene are SGHTA and FQGNSA. In nucleotides, the CDR3 is TGTGCCAGCAGCTTAGCCCCTAGCGTGGGGAATGAGCAGTTCTTC. Protein product: CASSLAPSVGNEQFF.

This clonotype was picked up a small number of times. This chain uses TRBV6-5 with TRBJ2-3; 9 nucleotides line up with TRBD2. CDR1 and CDR2 (germline): MNHEY, SVGAGI. J gave up 1 base and V 6 bases, and 5 bases lay outside the gene matches. The CDR3 totals 15 residues. The CDR3 nucleotides read TGTGCCAGCAGGTCTCGACTAGCGGGCACAGATACGCAGTATTTT. Its translation: CASRSRLAGTDTQYF.

The J gene is TRBJ1-6, the V gene TRBV20-1, with 7 bases identical to TRBD1. J gave up 6 bases and V 1 base, and 6 bases lay outside the gene matches. In germline, CDR1 is DFQATT, CDR2 SNEGSKA (reference sequence). There are 15 residues in the CDR3. CDR3 protein: CSARVGGQINSPLHF. CDR3 coding DNA: TGCAGTGCTAGAGTGGGGGGACAGATTAATTCACCCCTCCACTTT.

There are many counts of this clonotype. This chain connects TRBV4-2 to TRBJ1-5; 10 nucleotides line up with TRBD1. V was clipped by 2 bases and J by 0 bases; unmatched bases: 10. CDR1 and CDR2 from the germline V gene are LGHNA and YNFKEQ. CDR3 size: 19 residues. The CDR3 here is CASSQTGTGALYSNQPQHF. As DNA, the CDR3 is TGTGCCAGCAGCCAAACCGGGACAGGGGCTCTTTATAGCAATCAGCCCCAGCATTTT.

The chain carries TRBV10-3 and TRBJ2-1, with 12 bases aligning to TRBD2. Germline V gives CDR1 ENHRY, CDR2 SYGVKD. V shed 3 bases and J 7 bases; nucleotides not matched to a gene: 7. This CDR3 has 16 amino acids. CDR3 in DNA: TGTGCCATCAGTGAATGGACTAGCGGGACGGGAAATGAGCAGTTCTTC. Its protein is CAISEWTSGTGNEQFF.

This clonotype was observed a few times. J is TRBJ2-5 and V is TRBV12-3 or TRBV12-4; 8 nucleotides match TRBD1. V was clipped by 6 bases and J by 7 bases; unmatched bases: 10. The CDR3 has 14 amino acids. The CDR3 sequence is CASSLGQELGTQYF. The CDR3 nucleotides read TGTGCCAGCAGCCTGGGACAGGAGCTGGGGACCCAGTACTTC.

The chain links TRBV2 to TRBJ2-1, with D tentatively TRBD2 (6 bases). Germline V lookup: CDR1 SNHLY, CDR2 FYNNEI. V dropped 7 bases and J dropped 0 bases, with 25 bases sitting between them. This CDR3 contains 19 residues. CDR3 DNA: TGTGCCAGCAAGGGGACTCCTACTGGGGTTATCAACTCCTACAATGAGCAGTTCTTC. This codes for CASKGTPTGVINSYNEQFF. The whole variable domain, filled in from reference TRBV2 and TRBJ2-1, reads EPEVTQTPSHQVTQMGQEVILRCVPISNHLYFYWYRQILGQKVEFLVSFYNNEISEKSEIFDDQFSVERPDGSNFTLKIRSTKLEDSAMYFCASKGTPTGVINSYNEQFFGPGTRLTVL.

This clonotype was counted a few times. This chain links TRBV20-1 with TRBJ2-1; no clear D gene. The CDR3 totals 11 residues. V was shortened by 5 bases and J by 9 bases, with 11 bases between the two germline ends. CDR1 and CDR2 from the germline V gene are DFQATT and SNEGSKA (reference sequence). Here the CDR3 DNA reads TGCAGTGCTGAAGTTAAATTTGAGCAGTTCTTC. Translated: CSAEVKFEQFF.

This clonotype was counted between two and nine times. The rearrangement uses TRBV15 and TRBJ1-6; D remains ambiguous. V gave up 6 bases and J gave up 7 bases, with 13 bases separating them. There are 14 residues in the CDR3. CDR1 LNHNV and CDR2 YYDKDF come from the germline V gene (reference sequence). In nucleotides, the CDR3 is TGTGCCACCAGTAGTAGCAGGTTCAATTCACCCCTCCACTTT. This codes for CATSSSRFNSPLHF.

This clonotype has just a few counts. The chain employs TRBV27 and TRBJ2-1, with 8 positions matching TRBD2. Germline assignment: CDR1 MNHEY and CDR2 SMNVEV (reference sequence). The CDR3 contains 15 residues. The V gene end was trimmed by 3 bases and the J gene end by 7 bases; junction bases not matched to a gene: 8. The CDR3 here is CASSFVGGAGNEQFF. In nucleotides, the CDR3 is TGTGCCAGCAGTTTCGTCGGGGGGGCGGGGAATGAGCAGTTCTTC.

DNA for the CDR3: TGCGCCAGCAGCCACCCCCTTTCAGCTAGCGGGGTGGGGGACAAAAACATTCAGTACTTC. Translating gives CASSHPLSASGVGDKNIQYF. The J gene is TRBJ2-4, the V gene TRBV4-1, with 9 bases fitting TRBD2. The CDR3 totals 20 residues. J gave up 3 bases and V 3 bases, and 18 bases lay outside the gene matches. Germline-derived CDR1 and CDR2 are MGHRA and YSYEKL.

This clonotype turned up a few times. V is TRBV12-3 or TRBV12-4 and J is TRBJ2-6; 8 bases agree with TRBD2. The V and J ends lost 4 bases and 2 bases, in that order; junction bases with no gene match: 7. This CDR3 is 17 amino acids long. CDR3 nucleotides: TGTGCCAGCAGTTCCCGGGGGGGGGCGGCTGGGGCCAACGTCCTGACTTTC. It specifies CASSSRGGAAGANVLTF.

The chain carries TRBV6-5 and TRBJ2-7; 7 bases map to TRBD2. The CDR3 is 15 amino acids. With 2 bases clipped from V and 2 bases from J, the junction kept 6 bases outside the gene matches. Looked up from germline, CDR1 is MNHEY and CDR2 is SVGAGI. CDR3 region: CASSYDPGGTYEQYF. Written as DNA, the CDR3 is TGTGCCAGCAGTTACGATCCGGGGGGAACCTACGAGCAGTACTTC.

The chain uses TRBV7-6 and TRBJ1-1; D uncertain. In germline, CDR1 is SGHVS, CDR2 FNYEAQ. V dropped 3 bases and J dropped 1 base, with 9 bases sitting between them. The CDR3 sequence is 14 residues long. The CDR3 sequence is CASSFQFGNTEAFF. The DNA of the CDR3 is TGTGCCAGCAGCTTTCAGTTCGGGAACACTGAAGCTTTCTTT.

The rearrangement links TRBV9 to TRBJ1-1; TRBD1 might be the D (6 bases). Germline lookup yields CDR1 SGDLS and CDR2 YYNGEE. Trimming took off 4 bases at V and 11 bases at J, with 21 bases between the two ends. This CDR3 comprises 14 residues. The CDR3 reads CASSPSGIRRGAFF. The DNA of the CDR3 is TGTGCCAGCAGCCCCTCAGGGATTCGAAGGGGGGCTTTCTTT.

To note about this clonotype: The junction does not match germline at one end; this may be a read error. The rearrangement joins TRBV19 to TRBJ1-6; 8 positions match TRBD1. Germline V gene sequence: CDR1 LNHDA, CDR2 SQIVND (reference sequence). CDR3 length equals 15 residues. CDR3 amino acids: CASSIARGQGSPLHF. The DNA for the CDR3 is TGTGCCAGCAGTATAGCCAGGGGGCAGGGTTCACCCCTCCACTTT.

This clonotype was detected a few times. The genes are TRBV24-1 and TRBJ2-7; 9 nucleotides agree with TRBD1. V lost 2 bases to trimming and J lost 3 bases; unmatched junction nucleotides: 7. From germline, CDR1 is KGHDR and CDR2 SFDVKD. This CDR3 has 16 residues. CDR3 in DNA: TGTGCCACCAGTGATTCACAGGGGGCATCTAACTACGAGCAGTACTTC. It yields the protein CATSDSQGASNYEQYF.